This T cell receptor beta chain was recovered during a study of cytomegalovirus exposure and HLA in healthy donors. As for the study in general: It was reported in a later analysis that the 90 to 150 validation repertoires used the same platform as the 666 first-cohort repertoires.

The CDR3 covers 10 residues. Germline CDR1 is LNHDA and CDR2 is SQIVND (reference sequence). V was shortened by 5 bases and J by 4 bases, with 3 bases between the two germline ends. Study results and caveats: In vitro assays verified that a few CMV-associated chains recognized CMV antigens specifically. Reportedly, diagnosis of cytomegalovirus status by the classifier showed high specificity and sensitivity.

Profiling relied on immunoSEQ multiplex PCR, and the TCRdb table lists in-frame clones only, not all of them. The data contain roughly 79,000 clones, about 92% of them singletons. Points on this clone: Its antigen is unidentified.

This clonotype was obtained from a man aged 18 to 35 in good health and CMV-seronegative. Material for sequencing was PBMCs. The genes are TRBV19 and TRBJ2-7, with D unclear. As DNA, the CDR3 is TGTGCCAGTAGTTCATACGAGCAGTACTTC. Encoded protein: CASSSYEQYF.